Listed below are T cell receptor beta chains from one sample, sequenced in a study of tumor-infiltrating lymphocytes in primary liver carcinoma. TCRdb called the multiplex PCR reads again in MiXCR, with one record for every CDR3 protein. The table lists some 110,000 distinct CDR3 sequences, about four fifths of them singletons. Sequences were obtained from liver tumor tissue from sampling region 3. The source is a middle-aged man with primary liver carcinoma and hepatitis B virus infection. CDR3s include the opening cysteine and the closing phenylalanine or tryptophan.

V: TRBV11-2; J: TRBJ2-5; CDR3: CTSSLEASGQESQYF
V: TRBV6-1; J: TRBJ2-2; CDR3: CPSREGLAGGLGTGELFF
V: TRBV11-2; J: TRBJ2-2; CDR3: CASSSSNGANTGELFF
V: TRBV19; J: TRBJ2-4; CDR3: CARGHMLPKNIQYF
V: TRBV29-1; J: TRBJ2-5; CDR3: CSVRTSGSWRETEYF
V: TRBV7-8; J: TRBJ2-6; CDR3: CISSFGQGAGANVLTF
V: TRBV14; J: TRBJ2-1; CDR3: CASSQGRASRGQSF
V: TRBV6-1; J: TRBJ2-5; CDR3: CASRVRGTGSRKTQYF
V: TRBV12-3/TRBV12-4; J: TRBJ2-7; CDR3: CASSRLRGDYEQYF
V: TRBV11-2; J: TRBJ1-5; CDR3: CASSLAGVIGSNQPQDF
V: TRBV11-1; J: TRBJ2-3; CDR3: CASRLPMESTDAQYF
V: TRBV7-3; J: TRBJ2-5; CDR3: CANSLGGSGSPQYF
V: TRBV5-6; J: TRBJ2-5; CDR3: CTSSAALGGLDTQYF
V: TRBV10-3; J: TRBJ2-1; CDR3: CTISDRQLYYNEQFF
V: TRBV6-2/TRBV6-3; J: TRBJ2-1; CDR3: CACSYSGGSYNEHFF
V: TRBV11-1; J: TRBJ2-3; CDR3: CANSSPRESIDTQYF
V: TRBV5-1; J: TRBJ2-2; CDR3: CASSLVWMPSGRVDTGELFF
V: TRBV12-3/TRBV12-4; J: TRBJ1-6; CDR3: CASSLTVWSPLHF
V: TRBV7-9; J: TRBJ2-1; CDR3: CASSFQGDNKQFF
V: TRBV6-1; J: TRBJ2-6; CDR3: CASSGLGSSGANVLTF
V: TRBV10-3; J: TRBJ2-7; CDR3: CAISGLGLAGRTYEQYF
V: TRBV12-3/TRBV12-4; J: TRBJ2-2; CDR3: CASSGDTGGLFF
V: TRBV4-2; J: TRBJ2-7; CDR3: CGSSLSYGRGTREKYF
V: TRBV14; J: TRBJ2-1; CDR3: CVSSQNLDTSEQFF
V: TRBV29-1; J: TRBJ2-1; CDR3: CSVDSGIHELFF